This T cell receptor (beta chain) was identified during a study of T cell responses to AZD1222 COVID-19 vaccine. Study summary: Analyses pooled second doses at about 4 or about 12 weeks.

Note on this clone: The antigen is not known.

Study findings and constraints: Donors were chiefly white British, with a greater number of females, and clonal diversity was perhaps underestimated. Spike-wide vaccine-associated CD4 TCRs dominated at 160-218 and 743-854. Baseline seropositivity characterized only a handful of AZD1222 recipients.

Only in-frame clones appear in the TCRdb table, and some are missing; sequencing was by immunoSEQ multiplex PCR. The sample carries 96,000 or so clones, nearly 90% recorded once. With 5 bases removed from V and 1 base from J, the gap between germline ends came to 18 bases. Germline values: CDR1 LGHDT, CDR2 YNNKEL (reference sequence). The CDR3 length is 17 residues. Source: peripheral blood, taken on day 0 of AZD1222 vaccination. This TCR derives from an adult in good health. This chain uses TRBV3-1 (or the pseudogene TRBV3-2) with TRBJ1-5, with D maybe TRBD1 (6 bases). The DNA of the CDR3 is TGTGCCAGCAGCGGAACTCCGACAGGACAGAGCAATCAGCCCCAGCATTTT. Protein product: CASSGTPTGQSNQPQHF.